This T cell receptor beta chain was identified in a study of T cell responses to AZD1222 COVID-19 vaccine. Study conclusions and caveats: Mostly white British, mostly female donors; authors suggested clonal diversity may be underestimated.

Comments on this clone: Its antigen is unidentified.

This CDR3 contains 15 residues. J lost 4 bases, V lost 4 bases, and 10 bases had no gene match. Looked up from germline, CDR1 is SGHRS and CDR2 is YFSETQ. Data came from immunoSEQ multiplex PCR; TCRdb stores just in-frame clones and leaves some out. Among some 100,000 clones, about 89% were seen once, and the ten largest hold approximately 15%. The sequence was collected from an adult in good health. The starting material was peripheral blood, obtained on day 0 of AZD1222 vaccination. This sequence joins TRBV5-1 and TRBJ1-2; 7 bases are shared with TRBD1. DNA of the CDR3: TGCGCCAGCAGCCGGGGACAGAGTAATGCCTATGGCTACACCTTC. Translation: CASSRGQSNAYGYTF.